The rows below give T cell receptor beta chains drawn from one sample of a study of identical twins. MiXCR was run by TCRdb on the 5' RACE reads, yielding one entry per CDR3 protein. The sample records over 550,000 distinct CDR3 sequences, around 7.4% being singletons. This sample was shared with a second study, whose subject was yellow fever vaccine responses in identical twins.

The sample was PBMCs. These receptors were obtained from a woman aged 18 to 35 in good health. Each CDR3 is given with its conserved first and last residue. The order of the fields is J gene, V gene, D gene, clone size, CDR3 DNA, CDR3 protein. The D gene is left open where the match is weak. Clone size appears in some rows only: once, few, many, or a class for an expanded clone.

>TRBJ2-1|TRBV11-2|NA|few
TGTGCCAGCAGCCGCGGACAGCTCCTCTCTAGAGGGGATACATACAATGAGCAGTTCTTC
CASSRGQLLSRGDTYNEQFF
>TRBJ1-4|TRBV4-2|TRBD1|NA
TGTGCCAGCAGCCGGCAAACAGGGGCAGTAACTAATGAAAAACTGTTTTTT
CASSRQTGAVTNEKLFF
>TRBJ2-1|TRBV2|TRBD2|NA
TGTGCCAGCACTAGCGGGACCTACAATGAGCAGTTCTTC
CASTSGTYNEQFF
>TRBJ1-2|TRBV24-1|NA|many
TGTGCCACCTCCTCCCGAGGGAACTATGGCTACACCTTC
CATSSRGNYGYTF
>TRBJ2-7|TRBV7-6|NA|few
TGTGCCAGCAGCCAACCCTTGGACGAGCAGTACTTC
CASSQPLDEQYF
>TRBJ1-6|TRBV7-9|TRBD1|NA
TGTGCCAGCAGCCCGGACAGGGCGGTGATTTCACCCCTCCACTTT
CASSPDRAVISPLHF
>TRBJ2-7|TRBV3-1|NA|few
TGTGCCAGCAGCCAAGTCCGTACAGGGACCGGCGAGCAGTACTTC
CASSQVRTGTGEQYF
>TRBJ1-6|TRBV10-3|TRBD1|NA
TGTGCCATCAATCAGGGGGAGGTTTCACCCCTCCACTTT
CAINQGEVSPLHF
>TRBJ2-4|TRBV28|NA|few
TGTGCCAGCAGCTCCTGGGAAAGCATTCAGTACTTC
CASSSWESIQYF
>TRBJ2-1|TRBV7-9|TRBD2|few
TGTGCCAGCAGACTGGTAGCGGGAGGGCCGGAGTTCTTC
CASRLVAGGPEFF
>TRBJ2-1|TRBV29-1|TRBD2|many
TGCAGCGTTGTCGGGACTAATTACAATGAGCAGTTCTTC
CSVVGTNYNEQFF
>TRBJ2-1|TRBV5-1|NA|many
TGCGCCAGCAGCCCTGGGACACCAGCCTACAATGAGCAGTTCTTC
CASSPGTPAYNEQFF
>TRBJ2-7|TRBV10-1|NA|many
TGCGCCAGCAGTGACACGTCGGCGGGATGGTACGAGCAGTACTTC
CASSDTSAGWYEQYF
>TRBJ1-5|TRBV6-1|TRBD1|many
TGTGCCAGCCGACGACAGGGGGATCAGCCCCAGCATTTT
CASRRQGDQPQHF
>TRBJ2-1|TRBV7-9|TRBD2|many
TGTGCCAGCAGCCCCGGACTAGCGGGAGTCTACAATGAGCAGTTCTTC
CASSPGLAGVYNEQFF
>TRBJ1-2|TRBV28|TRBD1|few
TGTGCCAGCAGGGGACAGGGGGGGTACTATGGCTACACCTTC
CASRGQGGYYGYTF
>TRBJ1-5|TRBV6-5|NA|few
TGTGCCAGCAGTTACTCCCCCGTGGGGGTCGGCAATCAGCCCCAGCATTTT
CASSYSPVGVGNQPQHF
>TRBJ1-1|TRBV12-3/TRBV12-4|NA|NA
TGTGCCAGCAGTTCAGCAGGGGCCCCGAACACTGAAGCTTTCTTT
CASSSAGAPNTEAFF
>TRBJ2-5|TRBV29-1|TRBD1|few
TGCAGCGCGGAGACAGGGCCCTTCCAAGAGACCCAGTACTTC
CSAETGPFQETQYF
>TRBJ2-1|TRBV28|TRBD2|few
TGTGCCAGCAGTTTCTCGGGAGGGCGGAATGAGCAGTTCTTC
CASSFSGGRNEQFF
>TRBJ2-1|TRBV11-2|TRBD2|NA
TGTGCCAGCAGCTCCTGGCTAGCGGGTGAAAGCTCCTACAATGAGCAGTTCTTC
CASSSWLAGESSYNEQFF
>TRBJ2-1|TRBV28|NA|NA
TGTGCCAGCAGGCCCCTTTTCGCCGGGACTCACAATGAGCAGTTCTTC
CASRPLFAGTHNEQFF
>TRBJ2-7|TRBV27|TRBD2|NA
TGTGCCAGCAGTTTAATCCCGGGGGGTCGCCCCGAGCAGTACTTC
CASSLIPGGRPEQYF
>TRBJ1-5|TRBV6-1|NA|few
TGTGCCAGCAGATTGGGTGTCAGGGACCACAATCAGCCCCAGCATTTT
CASRLGVRDHNQPQHF
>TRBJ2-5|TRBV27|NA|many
TGTGCCAGCAGTTTCGGGCGGGGCACATCCCGGGAGACCCAGTACTTC
CASSFGRGTSRETQYF
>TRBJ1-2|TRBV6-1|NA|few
TGTGCCAGCAGGAACTCCCTTGGAGGTGGCTACACCTTC
CASRNSLGGGYTF
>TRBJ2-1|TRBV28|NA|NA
TGTGCCAGCAGGAGCAGGGACGGCTACAATGAGCAGTTCTTC
CASRSRDGYNEQFF
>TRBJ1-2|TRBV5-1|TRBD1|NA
TGCGCCAGCAGCTTGGGACAGGGGGATCCCTATGGCTACACCTTC
CASSLGQGDPYGYTF
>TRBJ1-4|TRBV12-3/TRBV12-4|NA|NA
TGTGCCAGCAGTTTGTCAACTGCAACTAATGAAAAACTGTTTTTT
CASSLSTATNEKLFF
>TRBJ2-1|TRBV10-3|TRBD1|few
TGTGCCATCAGAGGGACAGGGGGCGTCGCCTACAATGAGCAGTTCTTC
CAIRGTGGVAYNEQFF
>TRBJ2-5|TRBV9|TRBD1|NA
TGTGCCAGCAGCGCCGGACAGGGGGCCTTGGAGACCCAGTACTTC
CASSAGQGALETQYF
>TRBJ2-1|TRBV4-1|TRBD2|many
TGCGCCAGCAGCCAAAAATCCCTAACCGCGCTAGCGGCCCGGACTAATGAGCAGTTCTTC
CASSQKSLTALAARTNEQFF
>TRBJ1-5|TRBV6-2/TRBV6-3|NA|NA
TGTGCCAGCAGTTATTGGGGGTCAGGTCAGCCCCAGCATTTT
CASSYWGSGQPQHF
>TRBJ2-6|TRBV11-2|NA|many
TGTGCCAGCAGCCCTCCAGGGAAAGGGGCCAACGTCCTGACTTTC
CASSPPGKGANVLTF
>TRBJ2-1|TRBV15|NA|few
TGTGCCACCAGCACAAGGGTGGGACCCTCGGGTGAGCAGTTCTTC
CATSTRVGPSGEQFF
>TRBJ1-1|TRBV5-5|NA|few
TGTGCCAGCAGCCCTTCTCCCGGGGCTTCAACTGAAGCTTTCTTT
CASSPSPGASTEAFF
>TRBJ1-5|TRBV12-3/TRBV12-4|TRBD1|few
TGTGCCAGCAGTGAGGGGACAGGGGTTAGCAATCAGCCCCAGCATTTT
CASSEGTGVSNQPQHF